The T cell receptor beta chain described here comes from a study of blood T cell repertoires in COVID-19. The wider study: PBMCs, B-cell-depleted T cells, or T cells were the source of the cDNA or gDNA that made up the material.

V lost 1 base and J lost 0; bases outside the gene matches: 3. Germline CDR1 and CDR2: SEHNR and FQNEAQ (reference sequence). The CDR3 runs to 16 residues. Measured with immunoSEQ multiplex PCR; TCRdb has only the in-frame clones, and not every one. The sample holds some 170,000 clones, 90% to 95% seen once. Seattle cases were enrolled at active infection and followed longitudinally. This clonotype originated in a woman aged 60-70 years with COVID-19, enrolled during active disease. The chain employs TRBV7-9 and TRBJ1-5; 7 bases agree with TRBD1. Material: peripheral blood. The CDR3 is CASSLDRGYSNQPQHF. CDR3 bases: TGTGCCAGCAGCTTAGACAGGGGTTATAGCAATCAGCCCCAGCATTTT.